These 8 T cell receptor beta chains originate from one sample sequenced in a study of T cell responses to AZD1222 COVID-19 vaccine (dated by TCRdb to the early 2020s). Explained via the paper, the time point label denotes: baseline before first vaccination. The library relied on the immunoSEQ multiplex PCR assay. Imported from immuneACCESS, the table was reduced by TCRdb to in-frame sequences with V and J called. These copies leave out some clones; in studies compared against another copy, an unresolved V gene accounts for under half, and the cause of the remainder is not known. This sample comprises around 150,000 clones, about 93% of them detected only once. Of the sample, 1.3% is held by the ten largest clones. The specimen comprised peripheral blood, sampled on day 0 of AZD1222 vaccination. The source is an adult in good health.

The V and J genes are TRBV12-1 and TRBJ2-1. TRBV12-1 is given as a pseudogene. The CDR3 has 18 amino acids. The DNA of the CDR3 is TGTGCCAGCAGCATCATCCCGGGGCTCCAAAATTCTTACAATGAGCAGTTCTTC. Amino acid sequence: CASSIIPGLQNSYNEQFF.

The J gene is TRBJ1-2, the V gene TRBV19, with a possible D match to TRBD1 (5 bases). Trimming pared 1 base from V and 6 bases from J, leaving 9 bases between. The germline gives CDR1 LNHDA, CDR2 SQIVND (reference sequence). The CDR3 is made up of 13 amino acids. In DNA form, the CDR3 reads TGTGCCAGTAGTATAGGCAGGGTGGATGGCTACACCTTC. Its translation is CASSIGRVDGYTF.

V usage is TRBV6-4 and J usage is TRBJ1-1, with D uncertain. The V end lost 2 bases, the J end lost 10 bases, and 2 bases lay between the germline ends. The CDR3 covers 9 residues. Per germline, CDR1 MRHNA and CDR2 SNTAGT. The CDR3 protein is CASSDVAFF. DNA for the CDR3: TGTGCCAGCAGTGACGTAGCTTTCTTT.

Here the CDR3 DNA reads TGTGCCAGCAGCTTAATAATGTTGAGCTCTGGAAACACCATATATTTT. It translates to CASSLIMLSSGNTIYF. The gene calls are TRBV7-9 and TRBJ1-3; no clear D gene. The CDR3 runs 16 residues. Between the trimmed V and J ends, which lost 2 bases and 0 bases, there was a span of 11 bases. CDR1 SEHNR and CDR2 FQNEAQ come from the germline V gene (reference sequence).

J is TRBJ2-7 and V is TRBV6-1; the match to TRBD1 covers 8 bases. The junction had 3 bases not matched to a gene; V was cut back by 3 bases and J by 2 bases. Germline values: CDR1 MNHNS, CDR2 SASEGT. The CDR3 is made up of 14 amino acids. The DNA for the CDR3 is TGTGCCAGCAGTGAGGACAGGGCCCCCTACGAGCAGTACGTC. Translated, it gives CASSEDRAPYEQYV.

This clone has just one count. The gene calls are TRBV4-1 and TRBJ1-2; D unclear. CDR1 is MGHRA and CDR2 is YSYEKL in the germline V gene. V lost 0 bases and J 1 base, leaving 9 bases between the germline ends. The CDR3 is 15 residues long. Here the CDR3 DNA reads TGCGCCAGCAGCCAAGATTCAGAGGTTAACTATGGCTACACCTTC. Translation: CASSQDSEVNYGYTF.

This clone was counted a single time. The gene calls are TRBV28 and TRBJ2-3, with 9 bases aligning to TRBD2. The CDR3 is 18 residues long. V shed 6 bases and J 2 bases; nucleotides not matched to a gene: 15. The germline gives CDR1 MDHEN, CDR2 SYDVKM. In nucleotides, the CDR3 is TGTGCCAGCAGCCGGCTTATGGGAGCGGGGGGCTCCACAGATACGCAGTATTTT. As protein: CASSRLMGAGGSTDTQYF.

This chain links TRBV7-2 with TRBJ2-3, with 9 bases identical to TRBD2. V was pared by 2 bases and J by 2 bases, with 8 bases of the junction left unmatched. CDR3 size: 17 residues. Germline assignment: CDR1 SGHTA and CDR2 FQGNSA. The CDR3 DNA follows: TGTGCCAGCAGCTTATTGCCCTTAGCGGGAGTCACAGATACGCAGTATTTT. The encoded protein is CASSLLPLAGVTDTQYF.